These 21 T cell receptor beta chains were sequenced from one sample in a study of monozygotic twins with inflammatory bowel disease. TCRdb reprocessed the 5' RACE reads, with one entry per CDR3 protein and no DNA. The sample totals 350,000 to 550,000 distinct CDR3 sequences. The sample comprised blood. The receptors were sampled from a human donor with ulcerative colitis or Crohn's disease, or a healthy co-twin of an affected twin (not recorded which).

CDR3 loop: CASSLGPSYEQFF. The J gene is TRBJ2-1, the V gene TRBV7-9. Germline values: CDR1 SEHNR, CDR2 FQNEAQ (reference sequence). This CDR3 spans 13 amino acids.

The chain recombines TRBV5-1 with TRBJ2-1; without DNA, the TCRdb call of TRBD2 cannot be checked. The germline V gene has CDR1 SGHRS and CDR2 YFSETQ. This CDR3 has 15 amino acids. The CDR3 sequence: CASSLDSLRYNEQFF.

The CDR3 loop reads CASSPRTGDNMNTEAFF. V and J are TRBV18 and TRBJ1-1; the D call from TCRdb, TRBD1, cannot be confirmed without DNA. Looked up from germline, CDR1 is KGHSH and CDR2 is LQKENI. This CDR3 region has 17 residues. Full variable domain (rest looked up from reference TRBV18 and TRBJ1-1): NAGVMQNPRHLVRRRGQEARLRCSPMKGHSHVYWYRQLPEEGLKFMVYLQKENIIDESGMPKERFSAEFPKEGPSILRIQQVVRGDSAAYFCASSPRTGDNMNTEAFFGQGTRLTVV.

CDR3 region: CASSSPGQLAKNIQYF. The chain joins TRBV7-9 to TRBJ2-4; absent DNA, TCRdb's TRBD1 call cannot be checked. The V gene's germline CDR1 is SEHNR and CDR2 FQNEAQ (reference sequence). The CDR3 runs to 16 residues.

The chain's CDR3 is CASSHGGGREQYF. The chain links TRBV11-2 to TRBJ2-7; TCRdb's D gene call, TRBD1, goes unchecked for lack of DNA. The CDR3 covers 13 residues. The V gene's germline CDR1 is SGHAT and CDR2 FQNNGV.

V is TRBV27 and J is TRBJ2-1; TCRdb returns TRBD1, unconfirmable since there is no DNA. Per germline, CDR1 MNHEY and CDR2 SMNVEV (reference sequence). The CDR3 contains 15 residues. CDR3 protein: CASSFRGDTYNEQFF.

The chain recombines TRBV11-1 with TRBJ2-1; the TCRdb D gene call, TRBD2, has no DNA to confirm it. Germline-derived CDR1 and CDR2 are SGHAT and FQDESV (reference sequence). This CDR3 region has 17 residues. This CDR3 is CASSFTGLTGLYNEQFF.

This chain joins TRBV20-1 and TRBJ2-2; TCRdb calls TRBD2, which cannot be checked without DNA. The CDR3 totals 11 residues. The V gene's germline CDR1 is DFQATT and CDR2 SNEGSKA (reference sequence). The CDR3 spells CSATSGSELFF.

The chain joins TRBV27 to TRBJ1-1. Per the germline V gene, CDR1 is MNHEY and CDR2 is SMNVEV (reference sequence). CDR3 size: 15 residues. The CDR3 protein is CASSFQPSGYTEAFF.

This rearrangement joins TRBV6-1 to TRBJ2-3; TCRdb calls TRBD1, which cannot be checked without DNA. Germline CDR1 is MNHNS and CDR2 is SASEGT. The CDR3 runs 14 residues. The CDR3 loop is CASSPAGQTDTQYF.

This chain uses TRBV5-1 with TRBJ2-3. This CDR3 has 12 residues. The germline V gene encodes CDR1 SGHRS and CDR2 YFSETQ. CDR3 residues: CASSLVMDTQYF.

The chain links TRBV18 to TRBJ2-5; TCRdb outputs TRBD2, but without DNA this stays unchecked. The CDR3 is 17 amino acids. CDR1 is KGHSH and CDR2 is LQKENI in the germline V gene. The CDR3 region is CASSPQGLAGGGETQYF. The full variable domain, completed using reference TRBV18 and TRBJ2-5, is NAGVMQNPRHLVRRRGQEARLRCSPMKGHSHVYWYRQLPEEGLKFMVYLQKENIIDESGMPKERFSAEFPKEGPSILRIQQVVRGDSAAYFCASSPQGLAGGGETQYFGPGTRLLVL.

The chain has TRBV5-1 and TRBJ1-1; TCRdb names TRBD1, which stays unverified in the absence of DNA. The CDR3 loop spans 13 amino acids. The V gene's germline CDR1 is SGHRS and CDR2 YFSETQ. The CDR3 reads CASSFRVPTEAFF.

The genes are TRBV7-9 and TRBJ2-7. This CDR3 is built from 12 residues. Germline V gives CDR1 SEHNR, CDR2 FQNEAQ (reference sequence). This chain's CDR3 is CASSLVNYEQYF.

The rearrangement uses TRBV4-2 and TRBJ2-7; TCRdb calls TRBD1, which cannot be checked without DNA. This CDR3 is 13 amino acids long. CDR1 LGHNA and CDR2 YNFKEQ come from the germline V gene. CDR3 loop: CASSQDEGAEQYF.

The chain carries TRBV11-2 and TRBJ1-2; lacking DNA, the TRBD1 call made by TCRdb goes unchecked. The CDR3 has 18 amino acids. Germline V gene lookup returns CDR1 SGHAT and CDR2 FQNNGV. CDR3: CASSLDRVGTGINYGYTF.

The V call is TRBV5-4, the J call TRBJ1-4; TCRdb returns TRBD1, unconfirmable since there is no DNA. CDR1 is SGHNT, CDR2 YYREEE, per germline (reference sequence). The CDR3 contains 16 residues. CDR3 in amino acids: CASSPTTGGRGEKLFF.

The CDR3 sequence is CASSLGGHQSRNTEAFF. The chain links TRBV5-1 to TRBJ1-1; without DNA, the TCRdb call of TRBD1 cannot be checked. This CDR3 has 17 amino acids. Germline CDR1 reads SGHRS; CDR2 reads YFSETQ.

CDR3 residues: CASSKYRGASSYEQYF. The V and J genes are TRBV6-1 and TRBJ2-7; TCRdb designates TRBD1, a call that cannot be tested without DNA. This CDR3 region has 16 residues. CDR1 and CDR2 from the germline V gene are MNHNS and SASEGT.

The chain recombines TRBV5-1 with TRBJ2-7; the TCRdb D gene call, TRBD2, has no DNA to confirm it. Germline assignment: CDR1 SGHRS and CDR2 YFSETQ. The CDR3 totals 14 residues. CDR3: CASSAGGTLYEQYF.

The CDR3 sequence: CASSIGQTTGELFF. The rearrangement uses TRBV19 and TRBJ2-2. The CDR3 consists of 14 residues. CDR1 is LNHDA and CDR2 is SQIVND in the germline V gene (reference sequence).